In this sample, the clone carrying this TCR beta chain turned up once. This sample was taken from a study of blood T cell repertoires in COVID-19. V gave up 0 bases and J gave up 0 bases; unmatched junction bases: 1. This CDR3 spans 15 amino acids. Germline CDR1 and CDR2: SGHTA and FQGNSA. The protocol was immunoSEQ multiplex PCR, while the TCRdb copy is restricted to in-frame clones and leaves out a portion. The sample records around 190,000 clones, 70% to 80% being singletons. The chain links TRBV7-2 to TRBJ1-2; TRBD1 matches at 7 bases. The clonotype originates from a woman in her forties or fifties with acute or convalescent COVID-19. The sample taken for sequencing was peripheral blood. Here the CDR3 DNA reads TGTGCCAGCAGCTTAGCCAGGGGGGCTAACTATGGCTACACCTTC. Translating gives CASSLARGANYGYTF. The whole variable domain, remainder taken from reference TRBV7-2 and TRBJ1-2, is GAGVSQSPSNKVTEKGKDVELRCDPISGHTALYWYRQSLGQGLEFLIYFQGNSAPDKSGLPSDRFSAERTGGSVSTLTIQRTQQEDSAVYLCASSLARGANYGYTFGSGTRLTVV.